The sequence of this T cell receptor beta chain was determined in a study of blood T cells in healthy people across ages. V was clipped by 4 bases and J by 1 base, with 16 bases between them. CDR1 is LGHDT, CDR2 YNNKEL, per germline (reference sequence). This CDR3 region has 16 residues. A J-beta primer mix and a sample-barcoded 5' primer were used in a second PCR of about 7 to 12 cycles. Template switching added a 12-random-nucleotide identifier to every cDNA molecule. Each CDR3 protein gets one entry after TCRdb re-called the 5' RACE reads with MiXCR. The data contain around 620,000 distinct CDR3 sequences, roughly a quarter of them singletons.

The specimen was blood. The chain combines TRBV3-1 with TRBJ2-5, with TRBD2 as a possible D gene (6 bases). This TCR came from a woman in her sixties or seventies in good health. This chain's CDR3 is CASSLSGAGSQETQYF. The CDR3, as DNA: TGTGCCAGCAGCCTCTCCGGGGCGGGATCCCAAGAGACCCAGTACTTC.